This T cell receptor beta chain was captured by sequencing in a study of CD8 T cells in Susac syndrome. Notes on the study in general: The study's TCR sequencing and HLA analysis drew on a certain number of individuals. That number was acknowledged as relatively small.

TCR beta sequencing was performed on blood CD8+ and CD4+ T cells. Those who served as multiple sclerosis controls were treatment-naive patients with stable or active relapsing-remitting disease. V lost 5 bases, J lost 5 bases, and 6 bases stayed unmatched. Germline V gene lookup returns CDR1 LNHNV and CDR2 YYDKDF (reference sequence). The CDR3 extends over 15 amino acids. Worth noting for this clonotype: Its antigen remains unidentified.

The RNA, about 0.5 to 1 ug, was put through reverse transcription using random hexamers. Amplification of TCR beta CDR3 was carried out by immunoSEQ multiplex PCR, which covered 54 Vbeta and 13 Jbeta segments. TCRdb recomputed calls from the immunoSEQ multiplex PCR reads with MiXCR, one row per CDR3 protein. Of about 400,000 distinct CDR3 sequences listed, approximately 85% are singletons. The rearrangement links TRBV15 to TRBJ2-1; TRBD1 matches at 10 bases. This receptor was taken from a human donor with multiple sclerosis. The sample taken for sequencing was CD8+ T cells from PBMCs. CDR3 nucleotides: TGTGCCACCAGCTTCAGACAGGGGGCACACAATGAGCAGTTCTTC. Residues: CATSFRQGAHNEQFF.